The source of this T cell receptor beta chain is a study of shared clonotypes between healthy human individuals. V was clipped by 3 bases and J by 1 base; unmatched bases: 4. Germline CDR1 reads SGDLS; CDR2 reads YYNGEE. This CDR3 is built from 15 residues. Naive CD8 isolation took CD45RO-negative cells positively selected for CCR7 and excluded terminally differentiated effector memory CD45RA+ cells. An assay was performed, and its level was deep. Sequencing used immunoSEQ multiplex PCR; TCRdb keeps in-frame clones, though not all of them. Here the sample spans 2 million to 2.5 million clones, about 93% being singletons.

This chain links TRBV9 with TRBJ2-7; the match to TRBD2 covers 10 bases. This TCR derives from a man aged 18 to 30 in good health. Some clones in this sample may be carry-over from other donors' samples. Source material: naive CD8+ T cells from PBMCs. CDR3 sequence reads: CASSETSGPSYEQYF. As DNA, the CDR3 is TGTGCCAGCAGCGAGACTAGCGGGCCTTCCTACGAGCAGTACTTC.